The sequence of this TCR beta chain was determined in a study of blood T cell repertoires in COVID-19. Study-wide background: The samples span acute and convalescent COVID-19 from the United States, Italy and Spain. Sample material is recorded as cDNA or gDNA derived from T cells, B-cell-depleted T cells, or PBMCs.

The CDR3 length is 13 residues. Germline CDR1 and CDR2: LGHDT and YNNKEL (reference sequence). V lost 0 bases, J lost 2 bases, and 4 bases lay in between. In the study's own analysis: Reference gene primers were amplified, and this amplification served to estimate nucleated cell counts. The assay was immunoSEQ multiplex PCR, and TCRdb's table has in-frame clones only and misses some. V, J and clone size reflect that table, while D and trimming were determined from the DNA. This table holds under 200,000 clones, around 86% found once. V and J are TRBV3-1 (or the pseudogene TRBV3-2) and TRBJ1-2; D unresolved. Input material: peripheral blood. This TCR was recovered from a woman of 80 years or more in a cohort sampled during active or convalescent COVID-19. This chain's CDR3 is CASSQEQNYGYTF. The CDR3 DNA reads TGTGCCAGCAGCCAAGAACAGAACTATGGCTACACCTTC.